Shown below are 17 T cell receptor beta chains from a single sample sequenced in a study of relationships among human T cell subsets. The T cell receptor alpha and beta CDR3 regions were amplified from mRNA by semiquantitative ARM-PCR. ARM-PCR used tagged nested gene-specific primers, then communal superprimers for exponential amplification. TCRdb independently ran MiXCR on the multiplex PCR reads; one entry per CDR3 protein. Of under 15,000 distinct CDR3 sequences in the sample, about 60% were seen once. Regulatory T cells were selected from positively selected CD4+ cells using anti-CD25 beads. Sequenced material: Tregs sorted from blood. The origin of the receptors is a middle-aged man in good health.

The sample holds a few counts of this clonotype. The chain links TRBV20-1 to TRBJ1-1; D might be TRBD1 (6 bases). Trimming cost V 6 bases and J 5 bases, with 16 bases left between them. Germline V CDR1 and CDR2: DFQATT, SNEGSKA (reference sequence). There are 13 residues in the CDR3. CDR3 loop: CSAERGGRTEAFF. In DNA form, the CDR3 reads TGCAGTGCCGAGAGGGGGGGACGGACTGAAGCTTTCTTT.

CDR3 in amino acids: CASSIRTSGNYEQYF. The CDR3 DNA reads as TGTGCCAGTAGTATTCGCACTAGCGGGAATTACGAGCAGTACTTC. J is TRBJ2-7 and V is TRBV19; 10 bases are a match to TRBD2. Germline values: CDR1 LNHDA, CDR2 SQIVND (reference sequence). The CDR3 spans 15 residues. After removal of 3 bases from V and 4 bases from J, the junction contained 6 bases not matched to a gene.

This clonotype was seen a few times. The V call is TRBV29-1, the J call TRBJ2-7; 9 nucleotides align to TRBD2. The J segment lost 2 bases and the V segment lost 2 bases, leaving 1 base of the junction unmatched. The CDR3 loop spans 13 amino acids. The germline CDR1 and CDR2 sequences are SQVTM and ANQGSEA. The CDR3 sequence: CSVELAGTYEQYF. The CDR3 DNA reads as TGCAGCGTTGAACTAGCGGGAACCTACGAGCAGTACTTC.

The chain carries TRBV30 and TRBJ2-7; 8 bases are shared with TRBD1. The CDR3 totals 17 residues. The J segment lost 1 base and the V segment lost 4 bases, leaving 15 bases of the junction unmatched. The V gene's germline CDR1 is GTSNPN and CDR2 SVGIG (reference sequence). CDR3 coding DNA: TGTGCCTGGATCGAGCGGACAGGGCCGGGAGCGTCCTACGAGCAGTACTTC. It specifies CAWIERTGPGASYEQYF. Full variable domain (remainder filled in from reference TRBV30 and TRBJ2-7): SQTIHQWPATLVQPVGSPLSLECTVEGTSNPNLYWYRQAAGRGLQLLFYSVGIGQISSEVPQNLSASRPQDRQFILSSKKLLLSDSGFYLCAWIERTGPGASYEQYFGPGTRLTVT.

The chain carries TRBV3-1 and TRBJ2-7; tentatively, D is TRBD1 (6 bases). The CDR3 covers 13 residues. Germline V gene data show CDR1 as LGHDT and CDR2 as YNNKEL (reference sequence). The V and J ends lost 1 base and 5 bases respectively, with 9 bases between them. In DNA form, the CDR3 reads TGTGCCAGCAGCCAAGCGAACAGGGACGAGCAGTACTTC. Translated: CASSQANRDEQYF.

The chain joins TRBV28 to TRBJ2-5, with 10 nucleotides matching TRBD2. The V gene's germline CDR1 is MDHEN and CDR2 SYDVKM. The ends lost 7 bases at V and 5 bases at J; junction bases unmatched: 4. The CDR3 covers 13 residues. CDR3 sequence: CASNVSGRETQYF. CDR3 in DNA: TGTGCCAGCAACGTTAGCGGGAGGGAGACCCAGTACTTC. Looking up the rest from reference TRBV28 and TRBJ2-5 gives the full variable domain: DVKVTQSSRYLVKRTGEKVFLECVQDMDHENMFWYRQDPGLGLRLIYFSYDVKMKEKGDIPEGYSVSREKKERFSLILESASTNQTSMYLCASNVSGRETQYFGPGTRLLVL.

The rearrangement uses TRBV2 and TRBJ2-3; 15 bases agree with TRBD2. There are 15 residues in the CDR3. Germline CDR1 SNHLY, CDR2 FYNNEI. Trimming at V came to 2 bases and at J to 10 bases, leaving 4 bases not matched to a gene. The CDR3 region is CASSERTSGGASQYF. The CDR3 DNA reads as TGTGCCAGCAGTGAAAGGACTAGCGGGGGGGCATCGCAGTATTTT. The full variable domain, in which reference TRBV2 and TRBJ2-3 provide the parts outside the CDR3, is EPEVTQTPSHQVTQMGQEVILRCVPISNHLYFYWYRQILGQKVEFLVSFYNNEISEKSEIFDDQFSVERPDGSNFTLKIRSTKLEDSAMYFCASSERTSGGASQYFGPGTRLTVL.

CDR3 sequence: CASSLRGSEQYF. Here the CDR3 DNA reads TGTGCCAGCAGCTTAAGAGGAAGCGAGCAGTACTTC. V usage is TRBV11-2 and J usage is TRBJ2-7; no reliable D call. CDR3 size: 12 residues. V was clipped by 2 bases and J by 6 bases, with 8 bases between them. In germline, CDR1 is SGHAT, CDR2 FQNNGV. The variable domain in full, completed from reference TRBV11-2 and TRBJ2-7, reads EAGVAQSPRYKIIEKRQSVAFWCNPISGHATLYWYQQILGQGPKLLIQFQNNGVVDDSQLPKDRFSAERLKGVDSTLKIQPAKLEDSAVYLCASSLRGSEQYFGPGTRLTVT.

This clonotype has just a few counts. This sequence joins TRBV4-1 and TRBJ2-3, with unresolved D. Germline-derived CDR1 and CDR2 are MGHRA and YSYEKL. The length of the CDR3 is 12 residues. The V end lost 4 bases, the J end lost 5 bases, and 7 bases lay between the germline ends. The CDR3 region is CASSPVGDTQYF. Here the CDR3 DNA reads TGCGCCAGCAGCCCAGTCGGAGATACGCAGTATTTT.

The V gene is TRBV28, the J gene TRBJ2-1; 10 bases map to TRBD2. V was pared by 6 bases and J by 10 bases, with 3 bases of the junction left unmatched. This CDR3 is 12 amino acids long. Germline V gene lookup returns CDR1 MDHEN and CDR2 SYDVKM. The CDR3 protein is CASSQLAGEQFF. The CDR3 DNA sequence: TGTGCCAGCAGCCAACTAGCGGGGGAGCAGTTCTTC.

The chain recombines TRBV6-1 with TRBJ1-5; D is unresolved. Germline loops: CDR1 MNHNS, CDR2 SASEGT. V was cut by 5 bases and J by 3 bases, with 8 bases left in between. The CDR3 is 13 amino acids. The CDR3 here is CASSTEPNQPQHF. The CDR3 nucleotides read TGTGCCAGCAGTACAGAACCCAATCAGCCCCAGCATTTT.

The gene calls are TRBV28 and TRBJ2-7; 10 bases agree with TRBD2. Germline-derived CDR1 and CDR2 are MDHEN and SYDVKM. V was pared by 6 bases and J by 3 bases, with 8 bases of the junction left unmatched. This CDR3 comprises 15 residues. The CDR3: CASSRGVAGGYEQYF. Written as DNA, the CDR3 is TGTGCCAGCAGCCGCGGGGTAGCGGGGGGCTACGAGCAGTACTTC.

This chain uses TRBV7-3 with TRBJ1-1; a possible D gene is TRBD1 (5 bases). Trimming removed 5 bases from V and 4 bases from J, with 17 bases in between. The CDR3 contains 15 residues. CDR1 and CDR2 from the germline V gene are SGHTA and FQGTGA. The DNA of the CDR3 is TGTGCCAGCAGCCCCCAGGCGGGACGGTCCACTGAAGCTTTCTTT. It translates to CASSPQAGRSTEAFF.

This rearrangement joins TRBV11-2 to TRBJ2-3; possible D gene TRBD1, 5 bases. CDR1 and CDR2 from the germline V gene are SGHAT and FQNNGV. Trimming cost V 7 bases and J 4 bases, with 12 bases left between them. CDR3 size: 13 residues. The CDR3 region is CASTPGAADTQYF. DNA of the CDR3: TGTGCCAGCACCCCTGGGGCCGCAGATACGCAGTATTTT.

The chain is built from TRBV11-2 and TRBJ1-2; 7 positions agree with TRBD1. This CDR3 is built from 16 residues. After removal of 5 bases from V and 5 bases from J, the junction contained 14 bases not matched to a gene. In germline, CDR1 is SGHAT, CDR2 FQNNGV. The CDR3 reads CASSRGRGGAEYGYTF. The DNA for the CDR3 is TGTGCCAGCAGCCGGGGAAGAGGGGGCGCGGAATATGGCTACACCTTC.

This clonotype turned up a few times. The chain is built from TRBV28 and TRBJ1-1; D gene ambiguous. This CDR3 contains 13 residues. Trimming took 4 bases from V and 1 from J, leaving 7 bases between them. The germline V gene has CDR1 MDHEN and CDR2 SYDVKM. The CDR3 bases are TGTGCCAGCAGTTCCCGGGAGAACACTGAAGCTTTCTTT. This codes for CASSSRENTEAFF.

This clonotype was observed a few times. The CDR3 nucleotides are TGTGCCAGCAGCTTAGATCCCGCCAGCTACTACGAGCAGTACTTC. Translation: CASSLDPASYYEQYF. The rearrangement uses TRBV11-3 and TRBJ2-7; D unclear. Germline values: CDR1 SGHNT, CDR2 YENEEA. The CDR3 is 15 residues long. Trimming removed 0 bases at V and 3 bases at J, with 12 bases between.